A selection of T cell receptor beta chains follows, all from one sample in a study of cytomegalovirus exposure and HLA in healthy donors. Here immunoSEQ multiplex PCR was the method, and the copy in TCRdb shows in-frame clones only, minus some. The sample comprises 150,000 to 200,000 clones, just under 80% of which are singletons, and around 5.9% rests with the top ten. Source material: PBMCs. The receptors originated from a woman aged 25 to 39 in good health and CMV-seropositive. Each CDR3 is given with its conserved first and last residue.

TRBV2	TRBJ2-4	CASSGLVARNIQYF
TRBV19	TRBJ2-5	CASGDRGVPETQYF
TRBV6-5	TRBJ2-1	CASSYSSSGHNEQFF
TRBV5-4	TRBJ1-2	CASSSTRVGGYTF
TRBV19	TRBJ2-2	CASSILAGGSPGELFF
TRBV4-1	TRBJ2-7	CASSHPYRGASSYEQYF
TRBV2	TRBJ2-3	CASSGGRGGKSTDTQYF
TRBV4-1	TRBJ2-7	CASSQEDSGHYEQYF
TRBV28	TRBJ2-7	CASISPPGGGLYEQYF
TRBV5-1	TRBJ2-7	CASSLESGGLPLGEQYF
TRBV7-6	TRBJ2-1	CASSLVDSYNEQFF
TRBV19	TRBJ1-2	CASSVDRVVGYTF
TRBV29-1	TRBJ2-1	CSGGGTGGYEQFF
TRBV2	TRBJ1-2	CATLSSGTGDSYGYTF
TRBV2	TRBJ2-7	CASRVSSPRYEQYF
TRBV10-3	TRBJ1-1	CAISLDSYTEAFF
TRBV2	TRBJ1-1	CASSETGGNTEAFF
TRBV9	TRBJ1-2	CASKISGGYGYTF
TRBV7-9	TRBJ2-1	CASSLGLGSDEQFF
TRBV10-3	TRBJ2-1	CAISEGTSGRHEQFF
TRBV4-3	TRBJ2-1	CASSHEYRDEQFF
TRBV28	TRBJ1-4	CASSPAGGATNEKLFF